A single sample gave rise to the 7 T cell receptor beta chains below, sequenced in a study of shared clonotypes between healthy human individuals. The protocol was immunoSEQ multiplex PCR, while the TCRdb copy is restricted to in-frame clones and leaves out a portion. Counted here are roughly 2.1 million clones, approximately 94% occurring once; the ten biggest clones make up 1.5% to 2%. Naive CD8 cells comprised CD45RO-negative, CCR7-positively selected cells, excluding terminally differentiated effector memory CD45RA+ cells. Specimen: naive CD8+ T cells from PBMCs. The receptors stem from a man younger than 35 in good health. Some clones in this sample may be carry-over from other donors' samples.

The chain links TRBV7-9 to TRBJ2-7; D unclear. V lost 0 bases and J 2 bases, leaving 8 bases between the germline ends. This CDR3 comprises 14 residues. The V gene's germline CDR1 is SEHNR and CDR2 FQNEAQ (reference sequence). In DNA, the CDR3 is TGTGCCAGCAGCTTAGCTCCCGGAACCTACGAGCAGTACTTC. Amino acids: CASSLAPGTYEQYF.

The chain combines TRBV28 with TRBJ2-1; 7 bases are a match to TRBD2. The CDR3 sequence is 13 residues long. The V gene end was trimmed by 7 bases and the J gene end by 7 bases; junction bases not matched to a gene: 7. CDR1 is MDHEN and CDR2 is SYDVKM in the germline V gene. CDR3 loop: CASTQVGGNEQFF. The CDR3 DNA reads TGTGCCAGCACCCAAGTGGGAGGGAATGAGCAGTTCTTC. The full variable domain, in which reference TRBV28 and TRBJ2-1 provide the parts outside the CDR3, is DVKVTQSSRYLVKRTGEKVFLECVQDMDHENMFWYRQDPGLGLRLIYFSYDVKMKEKGDIPEGYSVSREKKERFSLILESASTNQTSMYLCASTQVGGNEQFFGPGTRLTVL.

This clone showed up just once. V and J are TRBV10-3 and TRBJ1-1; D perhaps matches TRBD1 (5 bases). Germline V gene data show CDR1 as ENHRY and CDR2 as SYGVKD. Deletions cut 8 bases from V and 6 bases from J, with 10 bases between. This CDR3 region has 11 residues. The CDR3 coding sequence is TGTGCCATCGGGACTGGGGCTGAAGCTTTCTTT. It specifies CAIGTGAEAFF.

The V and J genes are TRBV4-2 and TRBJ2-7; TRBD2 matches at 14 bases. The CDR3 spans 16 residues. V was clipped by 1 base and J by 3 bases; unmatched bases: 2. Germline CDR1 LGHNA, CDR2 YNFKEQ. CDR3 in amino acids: CASSQVGTSGSYEQYF. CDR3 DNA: TGTGCCAGCAGCCAAGTCGGGACTAGCGGGAGCTACGAGCAGTACTTC.

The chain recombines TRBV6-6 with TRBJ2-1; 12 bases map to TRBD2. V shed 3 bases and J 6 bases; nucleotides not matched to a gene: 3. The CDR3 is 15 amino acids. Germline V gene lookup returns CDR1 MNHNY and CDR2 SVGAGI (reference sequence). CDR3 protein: CASSYTSGRFNEQFF. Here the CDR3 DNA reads TGTGCCAGCAGTTATACTAGCGGGAGGTTCAATGAGCAGTTCTTC.

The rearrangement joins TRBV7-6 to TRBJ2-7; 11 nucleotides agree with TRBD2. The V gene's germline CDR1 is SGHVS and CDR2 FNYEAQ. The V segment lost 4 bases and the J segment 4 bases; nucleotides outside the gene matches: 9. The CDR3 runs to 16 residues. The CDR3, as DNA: TGTGCCAGCAGCTCCCAGACTAGCGGGACGCGGTACGAGCAGTACTTC. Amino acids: CASSSQTSGTRYEQYF.

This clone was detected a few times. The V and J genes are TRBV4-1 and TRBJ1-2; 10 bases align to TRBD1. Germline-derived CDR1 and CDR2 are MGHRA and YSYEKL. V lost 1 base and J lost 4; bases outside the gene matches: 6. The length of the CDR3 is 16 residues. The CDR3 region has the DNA TGCGCCAGCAGCCAAGTCCCGGGACAGGGGTTCTATGGCTACACCTTC. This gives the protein CASSQVPGQGFYGYTF.